The rows below give T cell receptor beta chains drawn from one sample of a study of blood T cells in healthy people across ages. TCRdb independently ran MiXCR on the 5' RACE reads; one entry per CDR3 protein. The sample shows 550,000 to 700,000 distinct CDR3 sequences, 25% to 30% of them seen only once. Specimen: blood. These receptors came from a woman between 65 and 79 years old in good health. CDR3s include the opening cysteine and the closing phenylalanine or tryptophan. The D gene is left open where the match is weak. Clone size is stated in some rows and not others, as once, few, many or a class when expanded.

clone size	D gene	V gene	J gene	CDR3 DNA	CDR3 protein
few	TRBD2	TRBV20-1	TRBJ2-7	TGCAGTGCTAGTAGGCTAGCGGGGGGCCGGGACGAGCAGTACTTC	CSASRLAGGRDEQYF
-	TRBD1	TRBV13	TRBJ2-7	TGTGCCAGCAGCTGGGACAGGGAAGAGCAGTACTTC	CASSWDREEQYF
-	-	TRBV7-3	TRBJ1-2	TGTGCCAGCAGCTTAGATTATAACTATGGCTACACCTTC	CASSLDYNYGYTF
few	TRBD1	TRBV5-1	TRBJ1-2	TGCGCCAGCAGCATCGACAGGGCCTATGGCTACACCTTC	CASSIDRAYGYTF
few	-	TRBV5-1	TRBJ1-1	TGCGCCAGCGGAGTTTCGGGACAGAACACTGAAGCTTTCTTT	CASGVSGQNTEAFF
-	-	TRBV6-1	TRBJ1-3	TGTGCCAGCAGCCCGGACCTGGGGGTAGTCTCCGGAAACACCATATATTTT	CASSPDLGVVSGNTIYF
many	TRBD1	TRBV13	TRBJ2-1	TGTGCCAGCAGCTACCGGGACAGGGGCTCCTACAATGAGCAGTTCTTC	CASSYRDRGSYNEQFF
few	-	TRBV20-1	TRBJ1-5	TGCAGTGCTAGAGGAGCGTGGAGGGATCAGCCCCAGCATTTT	CSARGAWRDQPQHF
-	-	TRBV2	TRBJ2-7	TGTGCCAGCAGCCAGGGTGGGGGGAACTCCTACGAGCAGTACTTC	CASSQGGGNSYEQYF
few	TRBD1	TRBV20-1	TRBJ2-5	TGCGGGGGAAGACCTCGGACAGGACGGGAGACCCAGTACTTC	CGGRPRTGRETQYF
-	-	TRBV29-1	TRBJ2-6	TGCAGCGTTTGGGGTACTGGGGCCAACGTCCTGACTTTC	CSVWGTGANVLTF
-	TRBD1	TRBV20-1	TRBJ2-3	TGCAGTGCTATCAGGGACAGGGGGGAAGATACGCAGTATTTT	CSAIRDRGEDTQYF
-	-	TRBV20-1	TRBJ1-1	TGCAGTGCTAGGCATTTTCCCAGGGCGCAGTCTGAAGCTTTCTTT	CSARHFPRAQSEAFF
-	TRBD2	TRBV20-1	TRBJ2-7	TGCAGTGTCAGAAGTACTAGCGGGGGGAGGTACGAGCAGTACTTC	CSVRSTSGGRYEQYF
-	-	TRBV29-1	TRBJ1-2	TGCAGCGTTGTATCGGGAGAAGACTATGGCTACACCTTC	CSVVSGEDYGYTF
few	-	TRBV25-1	TRBJ1-4	TGTGCCAGCAGTGAATTTCGACCTGACGGGGATGAAAAACTGTTTTTT	CASSEFRPDGDEKLFF
-	TRBD1	TRBV20-1	TRBJ2-7	TGCAGTGCCAGACGGACAGGACCACCCTACGAGCAGTACTTC	CSARRTGPPYEQYF
few	-	TRBV20-1	TRBJ2-5	TGCAGTGCTAGAGATCCGGGTGAGACCCAGTACTTC	CSARDPGETQYF
-	TRBD1	TRBV11-2	TRBJ1-4	TGTGCCAGCAGCGGAGGGACAGGGGTGGAACTGTTTTTT	CASSGGTGVELFF
few	TRBD1	TRBV6-2/TRBV6-3	TRBJ2-3	TGTGCCAGCAGAGGGACAGGCTTAGATACGCAGTATTTT	CASRGTGLDTQYF
many	TRBD1	TRBV5-1	TRBJ1-4	TGCGCCAGCAGCTTGGCCGGGACAGGGAATGAAAAACTGTTTTTT	CASSLAGTGNEKLFF
-	-	TRBV3-1	TRBJ2-3	TGTGCCAGCAGCCAAGGACTTCGCACAGATACGCAGTATTTT	CASSQGLRTDTQYF
-	TRBD2	TRBV11-2	TRBJ2-5	TGTGCCAGCAGCTTAGATCCCCAGCGGGGGGCCCAAGAGACCCAGTACTTC	CASSLDPQRGAQETQYF
few	TRBD1	TRBV5-1	TRBJ2-2	TGCGCCAGCAGCGTAGGGACAGTGAACACCGGGGAGCTGTTTTTT	CASSVGTVNTGELFF
-	TRBD1	TRBV12-5	TRBJ2-3	TGTGCTAGTGGTTCCGGACAGGGGGCTAATACGCAGTATTTT	CASGSGQGANTQYF
-	-	TRBV30	TRBJ1-5	TGTGCCTGGAGTGGAGTTGTCAGGCAGCCCCAGCATTTT	CAWSGVVRQPQHF
few	-	TRBV7-9	TRBJ2-7	TGTGCCAGCAGCTTCCAGTCCGGGACATTTTCCTACGAGCAGTACTTC	CASSFQSGTFSYEQYF
-	TRBD1	TRBV4-2	TRBJ1-5	TGTGCCAGCAGCCTCATACCGGGACAGGGGGCTCAGCCCCAGCATTTT	CASSLIPGQGAQPQHF
few	TRBD1	TRBV29-1	TRBJ1-5	TGCAGCGTGCTACAGGGGCGGGATCAGCCCCAGCATTTT	CSVLQGRDQPQHF